Here is one TCR beta chain with its context. With 60 Vbeta and 13 Jbeta primers, the PCR was carried out. Method: immunoSEQ multiplex PCR; TCRdb's copy keeps in-frame clones and lacks some. The table for this sample gives roughly 40,000 clones. The V end lost 7 bases, the J end lost 5 bases, and 8 bases lay between the germline ends. CDR1 SQVTM and CDR2 ANQGSEA come from the germline V gene. The CDR3 length is 11 residues. These data belong to a study of cytomegalovirus exposure and HLA in healthy donors. Specimen: PBMCs. The clonotype was recovered from a male donor in good health and CMV-seronegative. The chain is built from TRBV29-1 and TRBJ2-2, with D possibly being TRBD2 (5 bases). CDR3 protein: CSGRRTGELFF. CDR3 DNA: TGCAGCGGCAGGAGGACCGGGGAGCTGTTTTTT.